These 22 T cell receptor beta chains were sequenced from one sample in a study of cytomegalovirus exposure and HLA in healthy donors. 13 Jbeta primers and 60 Vbeta primers were used for the PCR. The data were produced by immunoSEQ multiplex PCR, yet TCRdb's version contains in-frame clones alone and is incomplete. The data contain some 130,000 clones, around three quarters of them singletons. Sequenced material: PBMCs. The source of these receptors is a male donor in good health and CMV-seronegative.

The chain couples TRBV11-3 to TRBJ2-1, with 10 bases fitting TRBD1. CDR3 length: 14 amino acids. J was trimmed by 9 bases and V by 5 bases; bases with no gene match: 7. The V gene's germline CDR1 is SGHNT and CDR2 YENEEA. The CDR3 sequence is CASSPGQGSTEQFF. Written as DNA, the CDR3 is TGTGCCAGCAGCCCGGGACAGGGGTCCACTGAGCAGTTCTTC.

The chain combines TRBV6-1 with TRBJ2-7; 8 bases align to TRBD1. The CDR3 sequence is 13 residues long. Germline-derived CDR1 and CDR2 are MNHNS and SASEGT. V dropped 5 bases and J dropped 7; count of bases not matched to a gene: 7. CDR3 loop: CASSRLTGVEQYF. In nucleotides, the CDR3 is TGTGCCAGCAGTCGACTGACAGGGGTTGAGCAGTACTTC.

V and J are TRBV7-8 and TRBJ2-7, with TRBD1 identical over 7 bases. CDR3 size: 15 residues. The ends lost 1 base at V and 2 bases at J; junction bases unmatched: 5. Germline loops: CDR1 SGHVS, CDR2 FQNEAQ. CDR3: CASSLVPGQTYEQYF. In DNA, the CDR3 is TGTGCCAGCAGCTTAGTCCCGGGACAGACCTACGAGCAGTACTTC.

V gene TRBV11-3 combines with J gene TRBJ2-5; no clear D gene. V was trimmed by 5 bases and J by 1 base, leaving 17 bases between them. This CDR3 spans 16 amino acids. From germline, CDR1 is SGHNT and CDR2 YENEEA. For the CDR3, the DNA is TGTGCCAGCAGCATCCGAGGTAGCTCGGCCCAAGAGACCCAGTACTTC. This sequence encodes CASSIRGSSAQETQYF.

The chain couples TRBV7-7 to TRBJ2-7, with 7 bases identical to TRBD1. J lost 0 bases, V lost 1 base, and 3 bases had no gene match. CDR3 length: 15 amino acids. CDR1 SSHAT and CDR2 FNYEAQ come from the germline V gene (reference sequence). The CDR3 coding sequence is TGTGCCAGCAGCTTAGGGGACAGCCCCTCCTACGAGCAGTACTTC. Residues: CASSLGDSPSYEQYF.

The CDR3 sequence: CASSDRQGLEKLFF. CDR3 nucleotide sequence: TGCGCCAGCAGTGACAGGCAGGGGCTTGAAAAACTGTTTTTT. The rearrangement uses TRBV10-1 and TRBJ1-4; weak D call: TRBD1 (6 bases). The CDR3 extends over 14 amino acids. CDR1 is WNHNN, CDR2 SYGVQD, per germline (reference sequence). The ends were cut back, 3 bases at V and 7 bases at J, with 12 bases in the middle.

The chain carries TRBV10-3 and TRBJ2-1, with 10 bases aligning to TRBD1. V trimming: 8 bases; J trimming: 7 bases; junction bases outside the gene matches: 8. This CDR3 is 14 amino acids long. Germline V gene sequence: CDR1 ENHRY, CDR2 SYGVKD. In DNA, the CDR3 is TGTGCCATCTTAGGACAGGGGGAAGGAAATGAGCAGTTCTTC. Translating it yields CAILGQGEGNEQFF.

The chain carries TRBV4-1 and TRBJ2-1, with 8 bases fitting TRBD2. The ends lost 8 bases at V and 1 base at J; junction bases unmatched: 22. This CDR3 region has 20 residues. In germline, CDR1 is MGHRA, CDR2 YSYEKL. CDR3 residues: CASSFQSGGGKLRSYNEQFF. The CDR3 bases are TGCGCCAGCTCCTTCCAAAGCGGGGGAGGGAAACTGAGATCCTACAATGAGCAGTTCTTC.

The chain is built from TRBV19 and TRBJ1-1; D call uncertain. The V end was cut by 7 bases, the J end by 0 bases, with 12 bases between. The CDR3 runs 14 residues. Per the germline V gene, CDR1 is LNHDA and CDR2 is SQIVND (reference sequence). The DNA of the CDR3 is TGTGCCAGTATATCCCGGGGAATGAACACTGAAGCTTTCTTT. Protein product: CASISRGMNTEAFF. Together with reference TRBV19 and TRBJ1-1, the CDR3 gives the full variable domain: DGGITQSPKYLFRKEGQNVTLSCEQNLNHDAMYWYRQDPGQGLRLIYYSQIVNDFQKGDIAEGYSVSREKKESFPLTVTSAQKNPTAFYLCASISRGMNTEAFFGQGTRLTVV.

V gene TRBV7-3 combines with J gene TRBJ1-2; 7 bases are a match to TRBD1. In germline, CDR1 is SGHTA, CDR2 FQGTGA. The CDR3 consists of 14 residues. V was pared by 4 bases and J by 8 bases, with 10 bases of the junction left unmatched. The CDR3 DNA sequence: TGTGCCAGCAGCTCACAGGGGCCGGGGGAAGGCTACACCTTC. Translated, it gives CASSSQGPGEGYTF.

This chain connects TRBV19 to TRBJ2-1; 10 bases are a match to TRBD1. This CDR3 region has 17 residues. The V segment lost 2 bases and the J segment 6 bases; nucleotides outside the gene matches: 10. Germline V gene lookup returns CDR1 LNHDA and CDR2 SQIVND (reference sequence). The CDR3: CASSILGQGPNGNEQFF. As DNA, the CDR3 is TGTGCCAGTAGTATACTGGGACAGGGGCCGAACGGCAATGAGCAGTTCTTC.

The chain uses TRBV5-4 and TRBJ2-3; 9 nucleotides line up with TRBD2. CDR3 size: 15 residues. Germline trimming cut 7 bases from V and 5 bases from J; bases unmatched to any gene: 11. Germline loops: CDR1 SGHNT, CDR2 YYREEE (reference sequence). Here the CDR3 DNA reads TGTGCCAGCGGCCTTAGCGGGAGAGGAGGAGATACGCAGTATTTT. Amino acid sequence: CASGLSGRGGDTQYF.

A note on this clone: A read error may account for a junction end that differs from germline. V is TRBV2 and J is TRBJ2-4; D possibly corresponds to TRBD2 (5 bases). This CDR3 spans 16 amino acids. Germline values: CDR1 SNHLY, CDR2 FYNNEI. The CDR3 nucleotides read TGTGCCAGCAGTGAACTTCCTCTTCTAGCCAAAAACAGTCAGTACTTC. Its translation: CASSELPLLAKNSQYF.

This clone was counted a single time. The CDR3 bases are TGTGCCAGCTCACCACCGGGACAGGGGGATTGGAACTATGGCTACACCTTC. It codes for CASSPPGQGDWNYGYTF. V gene TRBV18 combines with J gene TRBJ1-2, with TRBD1 matching over 11 bases. The CDR3 has 17 amino acids. Trimming removed 0 bases from V and 2 bases from J; junction bases left unmatched: 5. Germline V gene data show CDR1 as KGHSH and CDR2 as LQKENI.

The genes are TRBV4-2 and TRBJ2-7; a weak D match, TRBD1 (6 bases). The V gene's germline CDR1 is LGHNA and CDR2 YNFKEQ. The CDR3 loop spans 15 amino acids. V was shortened by 0 bases and J by 3 bases, with 12 bases between the two germline ends. CDR3 DNA sequence: TGTGCCAGCAGCCAAGATTTAGGCAGGGGCTACGAGCAGTACTTC. It is translated as CASSQDLGRGYEQYF.

The chain carries TRBV6-6 and TRBJ1-3; D gene ambiguous. The CDR3 extends over 16 amino acids. V lost 7 bases to trimming and J lost 0 bases, with 16 bases between them. Per the germline V gene, CDR1 is MNHNY and CDR2 is SVGAGI (reference sequence). The CDR3 DNA sequence: TGTGCCAGCAACGACCCCCGCAGGAACTCTGGAAACACCATATATTTT. Its translation: CASNDPRRNSGNTIYF.

The chain couples TRBV6-1 to TRBJ1-5; D is possibly TRBD1 (6 bases). The V end lost 8 bases, the J end lost 13 bases, and 18 bases lay between the germline ends. Per germline, CDR1 MNHNS and CDR2 SASEGT. The CDR3 runs 12 residues. The CDR3: CASGSIGGQQHF. As DNA, the CDR3 is TGTGCCAGCGGGTCCATCGGGGGGCAACAGCATTTT.

In nucleotides, the CDR3 is TGTGCCTGGAGTGCCTCAGGGGGTTTGGGGAGCAATCAGCCCCAGCATTTT. It yields the protein CAWSASGGLGSNQPQHF. The rearrangement links TRBV30 to TRBJ1-5; 7 bases are a match to TRBD1. CDR1 is GTSNPN and CDR2 is SVGIG in the germline V gene (reference sequence). Unmatched junction bases numbered 10, after V lost 1 base and J lost 1 base. The CDR3 consists of 17 residues.

This rearrangement joins TRBV19 to TRBJ2-1, with 10 nucleotides matching TRBD2. The CDR3 is 17 residues long. The germline CDR1 and CDR2 sequences are LNHDA and SQIVND (reference sequence). With V trimmed by 6 bases and J by 2 bases, 10 bases remained unmatched. For the CDR3, the DNA is TGTGCCAGTAGAAGCAGGCTAGCGGGAGATACCTACAATGAGCAGTTCTTC. Its translation is CASRSRLAGDTYNEQFF.

J is TRBJ2-3 and V is TRBV30; D is possibly TRBD1 (5 bases). CDR1 GTSNPN and CDR2 SVGIG come from the germline V gene (reference sequence). The V and J ends lost 1 base and 0 bases respectively, with 5 bases between them. The CDR3 length is 13 residues. The CDR3: CAWSGQSTDTQYF. Here the CDR3 DNA reads TGTGCCTGGAGTGGACAGAGCACAGATACGCAGTATTTT.

V and J are TRBV11-2 and TRBJ2-1; TRBD2 matches at 14 bases. The CDR3 is 18 residues long. Germline loops: CDR1 SGHAT, CDR2 FQNNGV. V lost 1 base to trimming and J lost 3 bases; unmatched junction nucleotides: 5. CDR3 protein: CASSLVGLAGGLYNEQFF. The CDR3 DNA follows: TGTGCCAGCAGCTTAGTAGGACTAGCGGGAGGTCTCTACAATGAGCAGTTCTTC.

This rearrangement joins TRBV27 to TRBJ1-2; 9 bases are shared with TRBD1. Germline V CDR1 and CDR2: MNHEY, SMNVEV (reference sequence). The CDR3 runs to 13 residues. Unmatched junction bases numbered 6, after V lost 6 bases and J lost 7 bases. The CDR3, as DNA: TGTGCCAGCAGCGGACAGGGGCGCCCTGGCTACACCTTC. It specifies CASSGQGRPGYTF.